What follows are 26 T cell receptor beta chains derived from one specimen sequenced in a study of OX40 agonist ivuxolimab in advanced cancers. Only in-frame clones appear in the TCRdb table, and some are missing; sequencing was by immunoSEQ multiplex PCR. The sample records some 80,000 clones, approximately 84% being singletons. The material sequenced was CD4+ or CD8+ T cells sorted from blood, taken in a trial of the OX40 agonist ivuxolimab. The receptors were sampled from an adult with an advanced solid tumor such as melanoma, head and neck, liver or kidney cancer.

The chain couples TRBV29-1 to TRBJ2-4; 8 nucleotides match TRBD1. V gave up 0 bases and J gave up 6 bases; unmatched junction bases: 4. Per the germline V gene, CDR1 is SQVTM and CDR2 is ANQGSEA. The CDR3 runs to 14 residues. This chain's CDR3 is CSVEEGQGGNIQYF. CDR3 bases: TGCAGCGTTGAAGAAGGACAGGGAGGAAACATTCAGTACTTC.

The chain is built from TRBV11-3 and TRBJ2-7; 7 bases are shared with TRBD1. Germline assignment: CDR1 SGHNT and CDR2 YENEEA. Trimming removed 5 bases from V and 3 bases from J; junction bases left unmatched: 7. The CDR3 extends over 14 amino acids. As DNA, the CDR3 is TGTGCCAGCAGCACTCGGGACAGAGACTACGAGCAGTACTTC. It translates to CASSTRDRDYEQYF.

The chain uses TRBV2 and TRBJ2-2; no clear D gene. From germline, CDR1 is SNHLY and CDR2 FYNNEI. Trimming removed 4 bases at V and 6 bases at J, with 9 bases between. The length of the CDR3 is 13 residues. CDR3 loop: CASSVGIAGELFF. CDR3 DNA sequence: TGTGCCAGCAGTGTGGGGATCGCCGGGGAGCTGTTTTTT.

The CDR3 nucleotides are TGTGCCAGCAGCTTAGGACTACGGGGACTTTACGGGGATACGCAGTATTTT. It translates to CASSLGLRGLYGDTQYF. V and J are TRBV11-2 and TRBJ2-3; the D gene is possibly TRBD2 (6 bases). Germline V gene lookup returns CDR1 SGHAT and CDR2 FQNNGV. The ends were cut back, 1 base at V and 6 bases at J, with 20 bases in the middle. The CDR3 runs 17 residues.

The chain joins TRBV29-1 to TRBJ2-1, with TRBD2 matching over 15 bases. This CDR3 is built from 18 residues. Germline V gives CDR1 SQVTM, CDR2 ANQGSEA. J lost 3 bases, V lost 0 bases, and 6 bases had no gene match. CDR3 amino acids: CSVEEGLAGGTGYNEQFF. CDR3 bases: TGCAGCGTTGAAGAGGGACTAGCGGGAGGAACCGGCTACAATGAGCAGTTCTTC.

The J gene is TRBJ2-5, the V gene TRBV11-3, with D possibly matching TRBD1 (6 bases). The CDR3 sequence is 14 residues long. CDR1 and CDR2 from the germline V gene are SGHNT and YENEEA. V shed 5 bases and J shed 3 bases, with 13 bases lying between them. For the CDR3, the DNA is TGTGCCAGCAGCAAAGACAGGAATAAAGAGACCCAGTACTTC. Protein: CASSKDRNKETQYF. Drawing the rest from reference TRBV11-3 and TRBJ2-5, the complete variable domain is EAGVVQSPRYKIIEKKQPVAFWCNPISGHNTLYWYLQNLGQGPELLIRYENEEAVDDSQLPKDRFSAERLKGVDSTLKIQPAELGDSAVYLCASSKDRNKETQYFGPGTRLLVL.

The V call is TRBV7-2, the J call TRBJ2-5; 7 bases are a match to TRBD2. Germline-derived CDR1 and CDR2 are SGHTA and FQGNSA. Trimming removed 5 bases from V and 4 bases from J; junction bases left unmatched: 7. CDR3 length: 14 residues. The CDR3 DNA is TGTGCCAGCAGCCGACTTATAGCGGGAGAGACCCAGTACTTC. It yields the protein CASSRLIAGETQYF.

The chain has TRBV25-1 and TRBJ2-5, with 8 bases lining up with TRBD2. The CDR3 runs to 14 residues. Germline V gene lookup returns CDR1 MGHDK and CDR2 SYGVNS. Trimming took 3 bases from V and 5 from J; bases not matched to a gene: 5. CDR3 in amino acids: CASSDSGGEETQYF. CDR3 sequence (DNA): TGTGCCAGCAGTGACTCGGGGGGGGAGGAGACCCAGTACTTC.

The J gene is TRBJ2-3, the V gene TRBV6-5; 10 bases are a match to TRBD2. The CDR3 is made up of 15 amino acids. Germline values: CDR1 MNHEY, CDR2 SVGAGI. J gave up 7 bases and V 6 bases, and 10 bases lay outside the gene matches. CDR3 sequence reads: CASSGTSGDLHTQYF. The CDR3 DNA is TGTGCCAGCAGCGGAACTAGCGGGGACCTGCATACGCAGTATTTT.

This clone was found a few times. The V and J genes are TRBV7-3 and TRBJ2-1; D may correspond to TRBD1 or TRBD2 (6 bases each). The germline V and J ends were trimmed by 6 bases and 7 bases, with 19 bases remaining between them. This CDR3 spans 15 amino acids. The germline CDR1 and CDR2 sequences are SGHTA and FQGTGA. In nucleotides, the CDR3 is TGTGCCAGCAGTAGTGCGTCGGGGGCGGGGAATGAGCAGTTCTTC. As protein: CASSSASGAGNEQFF.

Note on this clone: The junction differs from germline at one of its ends, possibly a read error. V is TRBV7-7 and J is TRBJ2-3; 7 bases line up with TRBD1. Looked up from germline, CDR1 is SSHAT and CDR2 is FNYEAQ (reference sequence). This CDR3 region has 15 residues. The DNA for the CDR3 is TGTGCTAGCAGCCCCCGGGACAGTAGCACAGATACGCAGTATTTT. Residues: CASSPRDSSTDTQYF.

This chain joins TRBV6-6 and TRBJ1-4; weak D call: TRBD1 (5 bases). V dropped 6 bases and J dropped 3 bases, with 14 bases sitting between them. The CDR3 sequence is 15 residues long. CDR1 and CDR2 from the germline V gene are MNHNY and SVGAGI (reference sequence). In DNA, the CDR3 is TGTGCCAGCAGCCGTACGGGGCTAGCTAATGAAAAACTGTTTTTT. Residues: CASSRTGLANEKLFF.

This clone was counted a few times. The chain carries TRBV27 and TRBJ2-1, with unresolved D. The CDR3 loop spans 15 amino acids. CDR1 is MNHEY and CDR2 is SMNVEV in the germline V gene (reference sequence). V lost 2 bases to trimming and J lost 2 bases, with 10 bases between them. For the CDR3, the DNA is TGTGCCAGCAGTTTAGGGGTCACGGCCTACAATGAGCAGTTCTTC. Protein: CASSLGVTAYNEQFF.

The gene calls are TRBV4-2 and TRBJ2-6, with 7 bases fitting TRBD2. The CDR3 sequence is 18 residues long. CDR1 is LGHNA and CDR2 is YNFKEQ in the germline V gene. The V and J ends lost 0 bases and 0 bases, in that order; junction bases with no gene match: 5. CDR3 protein: CASSQELAVLSGANVLTF. As DNA, the CDR3 is TGTGCCAGCAGCCAAGAGCTAGCGGTCCTCTCTGGGGCCAACGTCCTGACTTTC.

The chain is built from TRBV5-1 and TRBJ2-2; D might be TRBD1 (6 bases). The V end was cut by 0 bases, the J end by 1 base, with 10 bases between. CDR1 and CDR2 from the germline V gene are SGHRS and YFSETQ. This CDR3 has 16 amino acids. The CDR3: CASSLEGEWNTGELFF. The DNA for the CDR3 is TGCGCCAGCAGCTTGGAGGGGGAGTGGAACACCGGGGAGCTGTTTTTT.

The chain is built from TRBV7-2 and TRBJ1-2, with 9 nucleotides matching TRBD1. The CDR3 runs 15 residues. Losses at the gene ends were 2 bases for V and 8 bases for J; bases not matched to a gene: 9. Germline loops: CDR1 SGHTA, CDR2 FQGNSA. DNA of the CDR3: TGTGCCAGCAGCTTATGGGGGGACAGGGAGGGCGGCTACACCTTC. As protein: CASSLWGDREGGYTF.

The J gene is TRBJ2-5, the V gene TRBV18; weak D call: TRBD2 (5 bases). The CDR3 runs to 13 residues. Trimming took off 7 bases at V and 3 bases at J, with 12 bases between the two ends. Looked up from germline, CDR1 is KGHSH and CDR2 is LQKENI. DNA for the CDR3: TGTGCCAGCTGTCTTTCGGAGGAAGAGACCCAGTACTTC. Protein product: CASCLSEEETQYF.

This clone came up a few times. This chain joins TRBV18 and TRBJ2-1; 7 bases fit TRBD2. V shed 3 bases and J 6 bases; nucleotides not matched to a gene: 11. Germline CDR1 KGHSH, CDR2 LQKENI. The CDR3 spans 16 residues. CDR3 nucleotides: TGTGCCAGCTCACCGACGAGATCTAGCGGAGGCAATGAGCAGTTCTTC. The encoded protein is CASSPTRSSGGNEQFF.

The V call is TRBV6-1, the J call TRBJ2-7; the match to TRBD1 covers 12 bases. The CDR3 is 14 residues long. In germline, CDR1 is MNHNS, CDR2 SASEGT. The J segment lost 7 bases and the V segment lost 7 bases, leaving 8 bases of the junction unmatched. DNA for the CDR3: TGTGCCAGCACCGAGGGACAGGGGGCATTTGAGCAGTACTTC. Residues: CASTEGQGAFEQYF.

This chain joins TRBV11-3 and TRBJ2-2; 7 bases match TRBD1. Losses at the gene ends were 5 bases for V and 0 bases for J; bases not matched to a gene: 0. Germline V gene lookup returns CDR1 SGHNT and CDR2 YENEEA. CDR3 length: 14 residues. The CDR3 loop is CASSDRANTGELFF. The CDR3 nucleotides read TGTGCCAGCAGCGACAGGGCGAACACCGGGGAGCTGTTTTTT.

The CDR3: CASSSLAGGGETQYF. CDR3 sequence (DNA): TGTGCCAGTAGTTCTCTAGCGGGAGGGGGTGAGACCCAGTACTTC. V usage is TRBV19 and J usage is TRBJ2-5, with 12 bases identical to TRBD2. The junction had 6 bases not matched to a gene; V was cut back by 5 bases and J by 5 bases. This CDR3 has 15 amino acids. The germline CDR1 and CDR2 sequences are LNHDA and SQIVND (reference sequence).

The sample holds one count of this clone. The rearrangement uses TRBV19 and TRBJ1-5; D call uncertain. The germline V gene has CDR1 LNHDA and CDR2 SQIVND (reference sequence). V was pared by 4 bases and J by 0 bases, with 10 bases between. The CDR3 runs 15 residues. CDR3 in DNA: TGTGCCAGTAGTAAAGACGGATATAGCAATCAGCCCCAGCATTTT. It yields the protein CASSKDGYSNQPQHF.

V gene TRBV5-1 combines with J gene TRBJ2-7; D is possibly TRBD1 or TRBD2 (7 bases each). Germline V gives CDR1 SGHRS, CDR2 YFSETQ. The CDR3 runs 14 residues. V lost 4 bases and J lost 0, with 11 bases in between. CDR3 amino acids: CASSSGDSSYEQYF. As DNA, the CDR3 is TGCGCCAGCAGCAGCGGGGACAGCTCCTACGAGCAGTACTTC. Looking up the rest from reference TRBV5-1 and TRBJ2-7 gives the full variable domain: KAGVTQTPRYLIKTRGQQVTLSCSPISGHRSVSWYQQTPGQGLQFLFEYFSETQRNKGNFPGRFSGRQFSNSRSEMNVSTLELGDSALYLCASSSGDSSYEQYFGPGTRLTVT.

The chain links TRBV30 to TRBJ1-3; tentatively, D is TRBD1 (6 bases). The CDR3 has 17 amino acids. Trimming cost V 2 bases and J 0 bases, with 17 bases left between them. Germline V gene data show CDR1 as GTSNPN and CDR2 as SVGIG (reference sequence). The CDR3 coding sequence is TGTGCCTGGAGTTCCGGCAGGGGACTCTACTCTGGAAACACCATATATTTT. Protein product: CAWSSGRGLYSGNTIYF.

The chain joins TRBV5-6 to TRBJ1-1; no firm D call. Germline values: CDR1 SGHDT, CDR2 YYEEEE. This CDR3 is 12 amino acids long. V was cut by 2 bases and J by 1 base, with 3 bases left in between. The CDR3 reads CASSFGNTEAFF. DNA of the CDR3: TGTGCCAGCAGCTTCGGGAACACTGAAGCTTTCTTT.

The V and J genes are TRBV30 and TRBJ2-3, with 7 bases fitting TRBD2. This CDR3 has 14 amino acids. V lost 6 bases, J lost 1 base, and 7 bases stayed unmatched. CDR1 GTSNPN and CDR2 SVGIG come from the germline V gene (reference sequence). CDR3 in amino acids: CACTGTIGTDTQYF. As DNA, the CDR3 is TGTGCCTGCACTGGGACTATCGGCACAGATACGCAGTATTTT.